The clone carrying this T cell receptor beta chain has a handful of counts. Its antigen is not identified. These data belong to a study of tumor-infiltrating lymphocytes in primary liver carcinoma. Study-wide findings and caveats: Tumor tissue displayed a significantly greater top-250-clone fraction than blood (p = 0.039).

Co-extraction of RNA and DNA was performed on about 20-32 mg of unsorted bulk tissue. TCR beta cDNA was made from roughly 450 ng total RNA with a constant-region primer. Employing slightly modified ARM-PCR, three nested multiplex PCR rounds were run, and these gave rise to the TCR beta libraries. Using its own MiXCR run on the multiplex PCR reads, TCRdb lists one record per CDR3 protein. Here the sample spans fewer than 80,000 distinct CDR3 sequences, approximately 70% being singletons. This receptor was identified in a man between 40 and 49 years old with primary liver carcinoma and hepatitis B virus infection. Sequencing was carried out using tumor-adjacent normal liver tissue.

This CDR3 reads CASSPDPGDRPQHF. As DNA, the CDR3 is TGCGCCAGCAGCCCTGACCCGGGCGATCGGCCCCAGCATTTT. The V and J genes are TRBV5-1 and TRBJ1-5; D not resolved. CDR1 and CDR2 from the germline V gene are SGHRS and YFSETQ. Trimming took 4 bases from V and 9 from J, leaving 17 bases between them. The CDR3 contains 14 residues.